The clone carrying this TCR beta chain showed up just a few times. V shed 3 bases and J 4 bases; nucleotides not matched to a gene: 6. The germline V gene encodes CDR1 SGDLS and CDR2 YYNGEE. CDR3 length: 15 amino acids. The sample's treatment: randomized to nivolumab then ipilimumab (arm A) or the reverse (arm B). Assay used: immunoSEQ multiplex PCR; TCRdb lists only in-frame clones, some missing. The profile shows approximately 11,000 clones, approximately 81% of them singletons. The sample belongs to a study of sequential checkpoint blockade in melanoma. The chain combines TRBV9 with TRBJ1-4; 7 bases match TRBD1. This TCR was recovered from a human donor with melanoma. The sample was CD8+ T cells sorted from blood (inferred from file names), taken from a patient given nivolumab and ipilimumab in sequence. The CDR3, as DNA: TGTGCCAGCAGCGGATCCGGGACAGTTAATGAAAAACTGTTTTTT. This sequence encodes CASSGSGTVNEKLFF.